The rows below give T cell receptor beta chains drawn from one sample of a study of graft-versus-host responses after intestinal transplantation. Libraries were prepared by immunoSEQ multiplex PCR; TCRdb keeps only in-frame clonotypes and omits some of them. The data contain approximately 110,000 clones, around 90% of them singletons. These receptors' antigens are unknown. This specimen was unstimulated CD4+ T cells sorted from spleen or lymph node cells, taken before transplant. The receptors stem from a human donor who was the organ donor for an intestinal transplant. The CDR3 runs from the conserved cysteine through the conserved F or W. The D gene is left open where the match is weak. Not every row has a clone size; where given, it reads once, few, many or a size class.

>TRBV28|-|TRBJ2-5|TRBD2
TGTGCCAGCACCCCCCAGAGCGGGACAGAGACCCAGTACTTC
CASTPQSGTETQYF
>TRBV6-1|-|TRBJ2-2|TRBD1
TGTGCCAGCTCGCGACAGGGTCCGAACACCGGGGAGCTGTTTTTT
CASSRQGPNTGELFF
>TRBV20-1|-|TRBJ2-5|-
TGCAGTCCGCAGGGGCAAGAGACCCAGTACTTC
CSPQGQETQYF
>TRBV5-6|-|TRBJ1-5|-
TGTGCCAGCACATTGGGGAGGCAAGGCAATCAGCCCCAGCATTTT
CASTLGRQGNQPQHF
>TRBV28|-|TRBJ2-3|-
TGTGCCAGCAGTCCGATCAGGCTCGGAACAGATACGCAGTATTTT
CASSPIRLGTDTQYF
>TRBV19|once|TRBJ2-3|-
TGTGCCAGTAGCCCTAGCGTAAACACAGATACGCAGTATTTT
CASSPSVNTDTQYF
>TRBV11-2|-|TRBJ1-4|-
TGTGCCAGCAGCTTAGGAGTGGCCGAAAAACTGTTTTTT
CASSLGVAEKLFF
>TRBV7-3|-|TRBJ2-6|-
TGTGCCAGCAGCTTCTCTGGGGGATCTGGGGCCAACGTCCTGACTTTC
CASSFSGGSGANVLTF
>TRBV5-4|-|TRBJ2-7|TRBD2
TGTGCCAGCAGCTTGCCGGGAGGGAGCTCCTACGAGCAGTACTTC
CASSLPGGSSYEQYF
>TRBV7-9|-|TRBJ2-3|-
TGTGCCAGCAGCCTGGAGCGGGATACGCAGTATTTT
CASSLERDTQYF
>TRBV30|-|TRBJ1-5|-
TGTGCCTGGAGTGTACGGGGGTCCCTTAATCAGCCCCAGCATTTT
CAWSVRGSLNQPQHF
>TRBV10-3|few|TRBJ2-1|-
TGTGCCATCAGTGAGTCCCTAGACAATGAGCAGTTCTTC
CAISESLDNEQFF
>TRBV5-8|-|TRBJ1-2|-
TGTGCCAGCAGCTTGGCCCAGGTCCTCCTCTATGGCTACACCTTC
CASSLAQVLLYGYTF
>TRBV7-8|-|TRBJ1-4|TRBD1
TGTGCCAGCAGCCCGACAGGGGACCATGAAAAACTGTTTTTT
CASSPTGDHEKLFF
>TRBV6-1|-|TRBJ1-5|-
TGTGCCAGCAGGGAGGGGGGTCAGCCCCAGCATTTT
CASREGGQPQHF
>TRBV2|-|TRBJ2-5|TRBD1
TGTGCCAGCAGTATTCAGGGGGCTGGAGAGACCCAGTACTTC
CASSIQGAGETQYF
>TRBV30|-|TRBJ1-5|TRBD1
TGTGCCTGGACGGGACAGGGGGATCAGCCCCAGCATTTT
CAWTGQGDQPQHF
>TRBV6-4|once|TRBJ2-2|-
TGTGCCAGCAGGCCGAAACGCGGACCGCAGCGCGGGCTAGGGGAGCTGTTTTTT
CASRPKRGPQRGLGELFF
>TRBV6-6|once|TRBJ1-2|-
TGTGCCAGCAGTTACCAGACCGGGAACTATGGCTACACCTTC
CASSYQTGNYGYTF
>TRBV9|-|TRBJ2-3|TRBD1
TGTGCCAGCAGCGTTGGGGACAGGAGCACAGATACGCAGTATTTT
CASSVGDRSTDTQYF
>TRBV7-2|-|TRBJ2-2|TRBD2
TGTGCCAGCAGCCCGGTCAGTAGCGGGGAAACCGGGGAGCTGTTTTTT
CASSPVSSGETGELFF
>TRBV27|-|TRBJ1-5|-
TGTGCCAGCAGTGGCGGGATTAAAGGGACTCTTAGCAATCAGCCCCAGCATTTT
CASSGGIKGTLSNQPQHF
>TRBV5-1|-|TRBJ2-7|-
TGCGCCAGCAGCTTGGCCAGGGGATCACCCTACGAGCAGTACTTC
CASSLARGSPYEQYF
>TRBV4-3|-|TRBJ2-1|TRBD2
TGCGCCAGCAGCCAAGATTTCCTAGCGGGCAACAATGAGCAGTTCTTC
CASSQDFLAGNNEQFF
>TRBV12-5|-|TRBJ1-3|-
TGTGCTAGTGGCTTGGTCTCCCTTGAAAACACCATATATTTT
CASGLVSLENTIYF
>TRBV19|-|TRBJ1-1|-
TGTGCCAGTAGTGGGGGGCGAGGCACTGAAGCTTTCTTT
CASSGGRGTEAFF
>TRBV7-2|-|TRBJ1-2|TRBD1
TGTGCCAGCAGCTTCACCGGGACAGGGAATTTTAATGGCTACACCTTC
CASSFTGTGNFNGYTF
>TRBV18|-|TRBJ1-3|-
TGTGCCAGCTCACCGCCAGCTGGAAACACCATATATTTT
CASSPPAGNTIYF
>TRBV29-1|few|TRBJ2-3|-
TGCAGCGCTGGCGGTAGCCCCACAGATACGCAGTATTTT
CSAGGSPTDTQYF
>TRBV7-9|-|TRBJ2-3|-
TGTGCCAGCAGCTTATACGGGACCCTCCAAGATACGCAGTATTTT
CASSLYGTLQDTQYF
>TRBV28|-|TRBJ1-4|-
TGTGCCAGCCTCGGCTCCCGAGGGGATGAAAAACTGTTTTTT
CASLGSRGDEKLFF
>TRBV5-4|once|TRBJ2-3|-
TGTGCCAGCAGCTTGGGGCCGGTGGGAGATACGCAGTATTTT
CASSLGPVGDTQYF
>TRBV7-2|-|TRBJ2-3|TRBD2
TGTGCCAGCAGCTTGGGGCTGGGGAGGGGCACAGATACGCAGTATTTT
CASSLGLGRGTDTQYF
>TRBV6-6|-|TRBJ2-7|-
TGTGCCAGCAGCCGACAAGACTCCTACGAGCAGTACTTC
CASSRQDSYEQYF
>TRBV7-2|-|TRBJ2-7|-
TGTGCCAGCAGCTTAGGGCCCACGGGCGGCCCGTTCTCCTACGAGCAGTACTTC
CASSLGPTGGPFSYEQYF
>TRBV30|-|TRBJ1-2|TRBD1
TGTGCCTGGAGCGCAGGGGGCTACTATGGCTACACCTTC
CAWSAGGYYGYTF
>TRBV27|once|TRBJ1-2|-
TGTGCCAGGACACCTAACTATGGCTACACCTTC
CARTPNYGYTF
>TRBV18|-|TRBJ2-6|TRBD1
TGTGCCAGCTCACCCAAAGACAGGGCAATAGGCTCTGGGGCCAACGTCCTGACTTTC
CASSPKDRAIGSGANVLTF
>TRBV5-1|-|TRBJ2-3|-
TGCGCCAGCAGCTTGGCTCGGGGCCCAGATACGCAGTATTTT
CASSLARGPDTQYF
>TRBV21-1|-|TRBJ2-5|-
TGTGCCAGCAGCAAGGATGGGGAGACCCAGTACTTC
CASSKDGETQYF
>TRBV28|-|TRBJ1-2|TRBD1
TGTGCCAGCACCGGACAGGGGGAATCCTCCTTTGGGGGCTACACCTTC
CASTGQGESSFGGYTF